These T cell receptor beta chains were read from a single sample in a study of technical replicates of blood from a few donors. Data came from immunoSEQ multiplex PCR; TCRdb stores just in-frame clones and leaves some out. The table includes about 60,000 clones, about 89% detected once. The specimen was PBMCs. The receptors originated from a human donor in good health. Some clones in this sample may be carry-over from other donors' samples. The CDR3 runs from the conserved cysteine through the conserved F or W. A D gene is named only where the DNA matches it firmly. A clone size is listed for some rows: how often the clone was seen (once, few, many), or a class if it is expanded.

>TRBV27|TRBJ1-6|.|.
TGTGCCAGCAGTTTATCGGCGGGTTTTTCCTATAATTCACCCCTCCACTTT
CASSLSAGFSYNSPLHF
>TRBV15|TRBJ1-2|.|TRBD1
TGTGCCACCAGCAGAGGTGGTGGACAGGGGGCCTATGGCTACACCTTC
CATSRGGGQGAYGYTF
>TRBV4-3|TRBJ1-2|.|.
TGCGCCAGCAGCCTAGGGGCCGATCCTTATGGCTACACCTTC
CASSLGADPYGYTF
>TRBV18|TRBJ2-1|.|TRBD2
TGTGCCAGCTCTTACGGGACTAGCGGGTCCTACAATGAGCAGTTCTTC
CASSYGTSGSYNEQFF
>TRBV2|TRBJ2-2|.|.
TGTGCCAGCAGTGGGGGGCAGGGCTACACCGGGGAGCTGTTTTTT
CASSGGQGYTGELFF
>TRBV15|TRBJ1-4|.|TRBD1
TGTGCCACCAGCAGAGATCAGGGGGCTAATGAAAAACTGTTTTTT
CATSRDQGANEKLFF
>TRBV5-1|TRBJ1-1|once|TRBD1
TGCGCCAGCAGCTTGGCACAGGGGGTGAACACTGAAGCTTTCTTT
CASSLAQGVNTEAFF
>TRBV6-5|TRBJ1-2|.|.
TGTGCCAGCAGTTATTTAGGCGGTGGCTACACCTTC
CASSYLGGGYTF
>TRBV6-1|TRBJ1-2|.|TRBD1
TGTGCCAGCAGTTTCGGACAGGTCTATGGCTACACCTTC
CASSFGQVYGYTF
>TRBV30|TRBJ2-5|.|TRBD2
TGTGCCTGGAGCCATACTAGCGGGAGAGAGACCCAGTACTTC
CAWSHTSGRETQYF
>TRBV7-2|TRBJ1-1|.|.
TGTGCCAGCAGCGAACTACTGAACACTGAAGCTTTCTTT
CASSELLNTEAFF
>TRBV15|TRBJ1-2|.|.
TGTGCCACCAGCAGAGAACAGCCATCTAACTATGGCTACACCTTC
CATSREQPSNYGYTF
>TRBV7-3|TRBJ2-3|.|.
TGTGCCAGCAGCTTTGGCGGGTCTAGCACAGATACGCAGTATTTT
CASSFGGSSTDTQYF
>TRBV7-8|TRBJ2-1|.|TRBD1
TGTGCCAGCAGCTTATTACAGGGGCGGTTTATATACAATGAGCAGTTCTTC
CASSLLQGRFIYNEQFF
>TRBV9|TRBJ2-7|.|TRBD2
TGTGCCAGCAGCAGGCGTAGCGGGGGGGCCTACGAGCAGTACTTC
CASSRRSGGAYEQYF
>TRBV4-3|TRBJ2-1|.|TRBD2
TGCGCCAGCAGCCCCCGTAGCAGCGGGGTGGGGAATGAGCAGTTCTTC
CASSPRSSGVGNEQFF
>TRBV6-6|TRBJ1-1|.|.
TGTGCCAGCAGTTTACGGAGGGGCACGAACACTGAAGCTTTCTTT
CASSLRRGTNTEAFF
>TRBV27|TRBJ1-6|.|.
TGTGCCAGCAAAGCGGGGGCCTCCTATAATTCACCCCTCCACTTT
CASKAGASYNSPLHF
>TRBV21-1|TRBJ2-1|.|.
TGTGCCAGCACCATGGGGGACAGGGGGAACAATGAGCAGTTCTTC
CASTMGDRGNNEQFF
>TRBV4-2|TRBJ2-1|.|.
TGTGCCAGCAGCCAAGATCGCCCAGGGAAGCAGTTCTTC
CASSQDRPGKQFF
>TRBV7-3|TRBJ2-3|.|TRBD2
TGTGCCAGCAGCTTAGGCGTGGGAGGGCCTACAGATACGCAGTATTTT
CASSLGVGGPTDTQYF
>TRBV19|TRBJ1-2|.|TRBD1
TGTGCCAGTAGGTATGGGACAGCGAACTATGGCTACACCTTC
CASRYGTANYGYTF
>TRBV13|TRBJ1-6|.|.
TGTGCCAGCAGCTTAAGAGGACATCGGAGCTCCTATAATTCACCCCTCCACTTT
CASSLRGHRSSYNSPLHF
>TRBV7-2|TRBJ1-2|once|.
TGTGCCAGCAGCACTCGGCCGGCGGGGGTGGGTGGCTACACCTTC
CASSTRPAGVGGYTF
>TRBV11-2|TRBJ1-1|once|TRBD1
TGTGCCAGCAGCGCCCGGGACAGGGTGTGGACTGAAGCTTTCTTT
CASSARDRVWTEAFF
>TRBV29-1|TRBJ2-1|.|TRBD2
TGCAGCGTGACGAGGCCTAGCGGGGGGGGAGGGAATGAGCAGTTCTTC
CSVTRPSGGGGNEQFF
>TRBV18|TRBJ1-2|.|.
TGTGCCAGCTCACCCCTCGGGGGATCGAACTATGGCTACACCTTC
CASSPLGGSNYGYTF
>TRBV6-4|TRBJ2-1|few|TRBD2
TGTGCCAGCAGTGACTCCCCTAGCGGGGGGGTAGGGGAGCAGTTCTTC
CASSDSPSGGVGEQFF
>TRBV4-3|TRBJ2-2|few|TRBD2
TGCGCCAGCAGCCAAGGACTGAGCGGGGGGAACTCCGGGGAGCTGTTTTTT
CASSQGLSGGNSGELFF
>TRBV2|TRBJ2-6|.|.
TGTGCCAGCAGCCCCAGGGTTTCTGGGGCCAACGTCCTGACTTTC
CASSPRVSGANVLTF
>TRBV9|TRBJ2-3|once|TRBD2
TGTGCCAGCAGCGTAGCCCCTAGCGGGGATATTAGCACAGATACGCAGTATTTT
CASSVAPSGDISTDTQYF
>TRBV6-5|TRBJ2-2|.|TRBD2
TGTGCCAGCAGGTACCCCGGGACTACCACCGGGGAGCTGTTTTTT
CASRYPGTTTGELFF
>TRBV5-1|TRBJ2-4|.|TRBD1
TGCGCCAGCAGCACATCCCCGACAGGGGGCAAAAACATTCAGTACTTC
CASSTSPTGGKNIQYF
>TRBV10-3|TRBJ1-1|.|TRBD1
TGTGCCACCCACCTCGCAGGGGGCCAGAACACTGAAGCTTTCTTT
CATHLAGGQNTEAFF
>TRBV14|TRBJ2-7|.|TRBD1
TGTGCCAGCAGCCAAGATTTGGGACAGGTACCGAGTGAGCAGTACTTC
CASSQDLGQVPSEQYF
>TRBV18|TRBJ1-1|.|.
TGTGCCAGCTCACCTAACAGAGACGGTGAAGCTTTCTTT
CASSPNRDGEAFF
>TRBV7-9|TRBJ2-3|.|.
TGTGCCAGCAGCCCAGGTCGACAGGTATGGTCGGATACGCAGTATTTT
CASSPGRQVWSDTQYF
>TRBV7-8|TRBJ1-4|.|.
TGTGCCAGCAGCCTCCGGACAGAGGAAAAACTGTTTTTT
CASSLRTEEKLFF
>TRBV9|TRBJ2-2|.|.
TGTGCCAGCAGCTCAGACAGAAACACCGGGGAGCTGTTTTTT
CASSSDRNTGELFF
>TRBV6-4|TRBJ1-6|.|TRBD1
TGTGCCAGCAGTGTTTCCCCAGGGGGCTCACCCCTCCACTTT
CASSVSPGGSPLHF
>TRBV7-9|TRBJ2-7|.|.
TGTGCCAGCAGCTTATCGGGTAGCTCCTACGAGCAGTACTTC
CASSLSGSSYEQYF
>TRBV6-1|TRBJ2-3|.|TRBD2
TGTGCCAGCAGTTTTCGGACTAGCGGGTCAGATACGCAGTATTTT
CASSFRTSGSDTQYF
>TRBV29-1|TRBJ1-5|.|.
TGCAGCGTGCAGCAGGGAACACCCGATCAGCCCCAGCATTTT
CSVQQGTPDQPQHF
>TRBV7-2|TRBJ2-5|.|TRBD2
TGTGCCAGCAGCCCCTTGATCACTAGCGGGGGGACGGAGACCCAGTACTTC
CASSPLITSGGTETQYF
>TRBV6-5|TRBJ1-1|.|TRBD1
TGTGCCAGCAGTCAACGGCAGGGGGCGACTTTCTTT
CASSQRQGATFF
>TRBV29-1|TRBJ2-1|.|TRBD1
TGCAGCGTTGGGGACAGGGGGCTGGATAACTCCTACAATGAGCAGTTCTTC
CSVGDRGLDNSYNEQFF
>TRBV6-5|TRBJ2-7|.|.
TGTGCCAGCAGCACCTTGAGGTCCTACGAGCAGTACTTC
CASSTLRSYEQYF
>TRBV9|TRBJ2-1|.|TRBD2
TGTGCCAGCACTCCAGCGGGAGGGCCGGGCGAGCAGTTCTTC
CASTPAGGPGEQFF
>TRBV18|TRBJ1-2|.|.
TGTGCCAGCTCACTCCTAAGACAGGACGTGCCCTACGGCTACACCTTC
CASSLLRQDVPYGYTF
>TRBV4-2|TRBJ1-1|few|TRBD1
TGTGCCAGCAGCCAGGGACAGTTATCCACTGAAGCTTTCTTT
CASSQGQLSTEAFF
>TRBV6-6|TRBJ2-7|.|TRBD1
TGTGCCAGCGATAGACAGGGGGGTAGCTACGAGCAGTACTTC
CASDRQGGSYEQYF
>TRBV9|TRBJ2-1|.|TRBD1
TGTGCCAGCAGCCCTGGGGACAGCAGATACAATGAGCAGTTCTTC
CASSPGDSRYNEQFF
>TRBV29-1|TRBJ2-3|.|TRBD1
TGCAGCGCCCTACAGGGGGCGGGCACAGATACGCAGTATTTT
CSALQGAGTDTQYF
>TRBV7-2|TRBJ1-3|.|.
TGTGCCAGCAGACCCACGGGGGGCTCTGGAAACACCATATATTTT
CASRPTGGSGNTIYF
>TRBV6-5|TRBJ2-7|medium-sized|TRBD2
TGTGCCAGCAGTTACACTAGCGGGAGTTCCTACGAGCAGTACTTC
CASSYTSGSSYEQYF
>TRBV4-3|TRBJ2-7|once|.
TGCGCCAGCAGCCAAGATACGGAGGGCTACGAGCAGTACTTC
CASSQDTEGYEQYF
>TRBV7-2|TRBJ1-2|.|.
TGTGCCAGCAGCTTACCAGGGGAGGGGGGCTACACCTTC
CASSLPGEGGYTF
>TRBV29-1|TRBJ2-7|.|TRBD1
TGCAGCGTTGAAGCCTCGGGACAGGACGCAACCTACGAGCAGTACTTC
CSVEASGQDATYEQYF